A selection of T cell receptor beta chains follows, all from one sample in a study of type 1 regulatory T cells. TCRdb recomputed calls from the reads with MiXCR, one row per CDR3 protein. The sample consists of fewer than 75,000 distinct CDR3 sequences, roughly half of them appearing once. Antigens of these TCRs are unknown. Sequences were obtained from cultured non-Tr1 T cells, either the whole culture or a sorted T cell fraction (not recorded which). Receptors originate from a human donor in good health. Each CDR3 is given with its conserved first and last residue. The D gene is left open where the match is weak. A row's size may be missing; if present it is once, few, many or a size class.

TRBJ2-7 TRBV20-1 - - TGCAGTGTAGCGACCGTCTCCTACGAGCAGTACTTC CSVATVSYEQYF
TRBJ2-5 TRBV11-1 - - TGTGCCAGCAGCTTAGCTTCAGTATGGGAGACCCAGTACTTC CASSLASVWETQYF
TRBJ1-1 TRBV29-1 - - TGCAGTGGGGGGCAGTCGAACACTGAAGCTTTCTTT CSGGQSNTEAFF
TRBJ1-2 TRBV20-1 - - TGCAGTGCCGGCGGCGGAGGGTACGATCAAAGAAACTATGGCTACACCTTC CSAGGGGYDQRNYGYTF
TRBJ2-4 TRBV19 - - TGTGCCAGTAGTTTCCGGGGTACATTAAAAAACATTCAGTACTTC CASSFRGTLKNIQYF
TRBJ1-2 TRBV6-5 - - TGTGCCAGCAGCCAAGGCAGGGAGCCTCCTGATGGCTACACCTTC CASSQGREPPDGYTF
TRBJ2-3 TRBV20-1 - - TGCACCGGCGGGCCGGCCGGCACGCAGTATTTT CTGGPAGTQYF
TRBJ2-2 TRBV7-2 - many TGTGCCAGCAGCTTCTCCGGACAGAGCACCGGGGAGCTGTTTTTT CASSFSGQSTGELFF
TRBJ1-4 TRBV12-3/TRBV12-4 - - TGTGCCAGCAGTTTAGGAGGGTTTGAGAAACTGTTTTTT CASSLGGFEKLFF
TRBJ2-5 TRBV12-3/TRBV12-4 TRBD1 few TGTGCCAGCAGGATCTCACAGGGGATGAGTGGAGAGACCCAGTACTTC CASRISQGMSGETQYF
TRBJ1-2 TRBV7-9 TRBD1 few TGTGCCAGCAGCGCCACAGGGGGCGAGGGCTATGGCTACACCTTC CASSATGGEGYGYTF
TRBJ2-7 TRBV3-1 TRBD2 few TGTGCCAGCAGCCGTCGCGGACTAGCGGGTCAGGAGCAGTACTTC CASSRRGLAGQEQYF
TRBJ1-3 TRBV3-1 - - TGTGCCAGCAGTCCGACAGTCTCTGGAAACACCATATATTTT CASSPTVSGNTIYF
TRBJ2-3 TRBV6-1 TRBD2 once TGTGCCACCCTCCCCGGGGGGTATACGCAGTATTTT CATLPGGYTQYF
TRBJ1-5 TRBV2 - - TGTGCCAGCAGCGGGGACACCTATCAGCCCCAGCATTTT CASSGDTYQPQHF
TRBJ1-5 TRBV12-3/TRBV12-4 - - TGTGCCAGCAGTCAGACCCCCAAGAATCAGCCCCAGCATTTT CASSQTPKNQPQHF
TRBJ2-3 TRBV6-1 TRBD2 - TGTGCCAGCACGGGGGGGATAACAGGTCCTGATACGCAGTATTTT CASTGGITGPDTQYF
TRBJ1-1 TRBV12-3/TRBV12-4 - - TGTGCCAGCAGTTCCCTGGACCTACTGAACACTGAAGCTTTCTTT CASSSLDLLNTEAFF
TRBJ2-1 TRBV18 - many TGTGCCAGCTCACTTTTAGACGGGGGCCGGAATGAGCAGTTCTTC CASSLLDGGRNEQFF
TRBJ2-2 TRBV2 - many TGTGCCAGCAGTGAAGCCTATCCGGGCGCCGGGGAGCTGTTTTTT CASSEAYPGAGELFF
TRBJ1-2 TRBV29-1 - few TGCAGCGTTGGAGGTTCAGGAGGAGGGGGGAACTATGGCTACACCTTC CSVGGSGGGGNYGYTF
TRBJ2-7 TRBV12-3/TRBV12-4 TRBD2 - TGTGCCAGCAGTCCGGGACTAGCTTCGGACGAGCAGTACTTC CASSPGLASDEQYF
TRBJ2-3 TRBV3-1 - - TGTGCCAGCAGCTTTCGCACAGATACGCAGTATTTT CASSFRTDTQYF
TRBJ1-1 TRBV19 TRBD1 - TGTGCCAGTAGTGCTAAAGGACAGGTCCGGGTTTTCTTT CASSAKGQVRVFF
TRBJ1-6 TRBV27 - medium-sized TGTGCCAGCAGTTTATATGGTAATTCACCCCTCCACTTT CASSLYGNSPLHF
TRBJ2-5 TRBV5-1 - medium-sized TGCGCCAGCAGCTTGGAAGGTGGCACTCCACAAGAGACCCAGTACTTC CASSLEGGTPQETQYF
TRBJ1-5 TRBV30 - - TGTGCCTGGAGCATAACTGTCGGCCGTCAGCCCCAGCATTTT CAWSITVGRQPQHF
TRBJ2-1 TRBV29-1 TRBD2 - TGCAGCGCCGCCAGCGGGGGGGGTGAGCAGTTCTTC CSAASGGGEQFF
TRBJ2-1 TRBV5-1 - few TGCGCCAGCAGCTTGGTCGAGCCGGGGTACCCCCGAGAGCAGTTCTTC CASSLVEPGYPREQFF
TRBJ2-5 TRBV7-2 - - TGTGCCAGCAGCCCCTTAGGCCTCGCTGGGGAGACCCAGTACTTC CASSPLGLAGETQYF
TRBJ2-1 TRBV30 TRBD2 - TGTGCCTGGAGGATGCCCGGGACTAGCGGCTACAATGAGCAGTTCTTC CAWRMPGTSGYNEQFF
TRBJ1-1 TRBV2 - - TGTGCCAGCAGTTTTGACAGTGAAGCTTTCTTT CASSFDSEAFF
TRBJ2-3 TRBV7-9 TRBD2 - TGTGCCAGCAGTCCCCCGGGACTAGGCTTGAATACGCAGTATTTT CASSPPGLGLNTQYF
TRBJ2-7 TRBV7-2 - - TGTGCCAGCACCCCCCTAACCTTTTCCTACGAGCAGTACTTC CASTPLTFSYEQYF
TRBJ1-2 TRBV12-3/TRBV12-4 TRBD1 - TGTGCCAGCAACACCTCAGGGGGCCGTGGCTACACCTTC CASNTSGGRGYTF
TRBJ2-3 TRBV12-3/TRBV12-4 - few TGTGCCAGCACTCCCCGCGGGCTCGGTGGGGCAGATACGCAGTATTTT CASTPRGLGGADTQYF
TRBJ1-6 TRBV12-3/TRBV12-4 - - TGTGCCAGCAGTTTTTCAGGGACGCGCTCCTATAATTCACCCCTCCACTTT CASSFSGTRSYNSPLHF
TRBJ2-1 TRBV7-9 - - TGTGCCAGCAGCTTAGATAGTTGGGTGGATAATGAGCAGTTCTTC CASSLDSWVDNEQFF
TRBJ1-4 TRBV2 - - TGTGCCAGCGGGCAGGATGAAAAACTGTTTTTT CASGQDEKLFF
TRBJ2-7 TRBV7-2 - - TGTGCCAGCAGCTCCGGACCCTACGAGCAGTACTTC CASSSGPYEQYF
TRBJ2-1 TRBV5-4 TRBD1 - TGTGCCAGCCTTCGGGGGGGGGGACAGGGGGCTACCAATGAGCAGTTCTTC CASLRGGGQGATNEQFF